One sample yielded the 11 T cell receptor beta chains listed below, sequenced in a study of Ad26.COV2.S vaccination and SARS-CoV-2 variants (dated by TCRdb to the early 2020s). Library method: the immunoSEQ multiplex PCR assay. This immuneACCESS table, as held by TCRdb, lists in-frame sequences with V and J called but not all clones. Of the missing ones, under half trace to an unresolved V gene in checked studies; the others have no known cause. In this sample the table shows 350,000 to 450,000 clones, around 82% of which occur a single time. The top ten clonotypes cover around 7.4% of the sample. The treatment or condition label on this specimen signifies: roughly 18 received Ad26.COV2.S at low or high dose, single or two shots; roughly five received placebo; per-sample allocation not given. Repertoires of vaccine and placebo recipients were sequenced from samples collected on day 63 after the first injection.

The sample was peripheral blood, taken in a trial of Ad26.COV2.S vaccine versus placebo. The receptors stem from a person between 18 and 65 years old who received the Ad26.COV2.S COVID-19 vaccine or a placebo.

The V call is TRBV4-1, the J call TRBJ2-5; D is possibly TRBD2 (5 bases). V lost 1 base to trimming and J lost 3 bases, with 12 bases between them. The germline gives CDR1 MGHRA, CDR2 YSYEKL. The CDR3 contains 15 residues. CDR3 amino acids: CASSQGPAAKETQYF. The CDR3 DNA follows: TGCGCCAGCAGCCAAGGGCCAGCGGCGAAAGAGACCCAGTACTTC.

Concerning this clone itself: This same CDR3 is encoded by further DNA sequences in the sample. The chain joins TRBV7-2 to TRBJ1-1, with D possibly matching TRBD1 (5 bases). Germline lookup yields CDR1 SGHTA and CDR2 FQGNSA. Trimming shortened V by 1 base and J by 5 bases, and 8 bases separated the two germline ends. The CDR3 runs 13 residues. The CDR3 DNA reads TGTGCCAGCAGCTTAGTGGGGGTAACTGAAGCTTTCTTT. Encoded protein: CASSLVGVTEAFF.

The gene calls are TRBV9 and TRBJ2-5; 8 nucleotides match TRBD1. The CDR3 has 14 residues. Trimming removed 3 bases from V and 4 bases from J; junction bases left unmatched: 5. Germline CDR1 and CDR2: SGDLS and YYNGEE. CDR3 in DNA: TGTGCCAGCAGCGGCCAGGGGGCGGGAGAGACCCAGTACTTC. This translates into CASSGQGAGETQYF. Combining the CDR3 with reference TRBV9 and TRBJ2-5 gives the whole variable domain DSGVTQTPKHLITATGQRVTLRCSPRSGDLSVYWYQQSLDQGLQFLIQYYNGEERAKGNILERFSAQQFPDLHSELNLSSLELGDSALYFCASSGQGAGETQYFGPGTRLLVL.

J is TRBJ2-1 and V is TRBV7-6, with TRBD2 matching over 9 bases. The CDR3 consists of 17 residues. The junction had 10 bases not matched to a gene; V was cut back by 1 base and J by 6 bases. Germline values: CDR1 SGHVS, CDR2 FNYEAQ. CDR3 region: CASSLGGGGLMGNEQFF. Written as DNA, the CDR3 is TGTGCCAGCAGCTTAGGCGGGGGGGGCCTTATGGGCAATGAGCAGTTCTTC.

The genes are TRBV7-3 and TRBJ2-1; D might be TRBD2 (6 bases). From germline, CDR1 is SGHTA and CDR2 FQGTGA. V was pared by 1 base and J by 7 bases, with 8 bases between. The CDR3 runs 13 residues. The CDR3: CASSLIAGNEQFF. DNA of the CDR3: TGTGCCAGCAGCTTAATTGCGGGGAATGAGCAGTTCTTC.

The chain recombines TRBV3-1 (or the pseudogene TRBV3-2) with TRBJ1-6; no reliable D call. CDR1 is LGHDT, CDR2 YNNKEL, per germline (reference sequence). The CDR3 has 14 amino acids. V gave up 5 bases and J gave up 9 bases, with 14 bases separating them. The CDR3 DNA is TGTGCCAGCAGCTCCGGGGTCTACGTTTCACCCCTCCACTTT. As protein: CASSSGVYVSPLHF.

The DNA for the CDR3 is TGCGCCAGCAGCCCCCGTGGTTCCCAGCCTGGAAACACCATATATTTT. Its protein is CASSPRGSQPGNTIYF. The rearrangement links TRBV5-1 to TRBJ1-3; no reliable D call. CDR1 and CDR2 from the germline V gene are SGHRS and YFSETQ. This CDR3 has 16 residues. V lost 4 bases and J lost 2, with 16 bases in between.

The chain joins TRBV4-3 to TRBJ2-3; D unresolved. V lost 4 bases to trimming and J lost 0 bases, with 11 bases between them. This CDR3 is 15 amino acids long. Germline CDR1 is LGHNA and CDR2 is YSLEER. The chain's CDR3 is CASSPQRSSTDTQYF. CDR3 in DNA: TGCGCCAGCAGCCCTCAGAGATCTAGCACAGATACGCAGTATTTT.

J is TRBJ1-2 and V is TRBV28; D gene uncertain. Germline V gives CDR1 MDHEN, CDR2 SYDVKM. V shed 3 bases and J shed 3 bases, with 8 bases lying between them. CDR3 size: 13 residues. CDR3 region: CASSFLIDYGYTF. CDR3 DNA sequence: TGTGCCAGCAGTTTCCTCATAGACTATGGCTACACCTTC.

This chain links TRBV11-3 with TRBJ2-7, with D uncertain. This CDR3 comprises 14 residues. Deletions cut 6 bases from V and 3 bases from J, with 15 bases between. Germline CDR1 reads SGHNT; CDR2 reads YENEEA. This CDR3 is CASSAGPSGYEQYF. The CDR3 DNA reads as TGTGCCAGCAGTGCCGGGCCTTCGGGCTACGAGCAGTACTTC.

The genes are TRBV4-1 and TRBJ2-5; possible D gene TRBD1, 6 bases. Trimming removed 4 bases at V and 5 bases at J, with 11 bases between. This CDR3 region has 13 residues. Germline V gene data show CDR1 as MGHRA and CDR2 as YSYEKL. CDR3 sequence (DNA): TGCGCCAGCAGCCTCTCGAGGGGGGAGACCCAGTACTTC. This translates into CASSLSRGETQYF.